A single sample is the source of the 13 T cell receptor beta chains below, sequenced in a study of shared clonotypes between healthy human individuals. Some clones are missing from TCRdb's copy, which holds only in-frame ones; the method was immunoSEQ multiplex PCR. The sample includes some 1 million clones, roughly 75% seen only once; the top ten take approximately 1.5%. The sample comprised memory CD4+ T cells sorted from blood. Noted subset: CD45RA-negative fraction. These receptors originate from a man between 18 and 35 years old in good health.

As concerns this clone: Additional DNA sequences in this sample encode the identical CDR3. The chain uses TRBV30 and TRBJ1-4; no clear D gene. Germline assignment: CDR1 GTSNPN and CDR2 SVGIG (reference sequence). V lost 0 bases to trimming and J lost 0 bases, with 5 bases between them. The length of the CDR3 is 14 residues. The chain's CDR3 is CAWSVGATNEKLFF. CDR3 nucleotide sequence: TGTGCCTGGAGTGTTGGGGCAACTAATGAAAAACTGTTTTTT.

This chain joins TRBV7-9 and TRBJ2-1; D gene unclear. CDR3 length equals 15 residues. Deletions cut 5 bases from V and 2 bases from J, with 13 bases between. Germline V CDR1 and CDR2: SEHNR, FQNEAQ (reference sequence). The CDR3 sequence: CASSPTGAAYNEQFF. The CDR3 DNA is TGTGCCAGCAGCCCTACCGGCGCCGCCTACAATGAGCAGTTCTTC.

The rearrangement joins TRBV7-2 to TRBJ2-2; D is possibly TRBD1 (6 bases). The germline V gene has CDR1 SGHTA and CDR2 FQGNSA. The germline V and J ends were trimmed by 4 bases and 0 bases, with 21 bases remaining between them. The CDR3 has 19 amino acids. CDR3 nucleotides: TGTGCCAGCAGCTCGGCCCGGGACACTTTTTTCGCGAACACCGGGGAGCTGTTTTTT. Encoded protein: CASSSARDTFFANTGELFF.

A word on this clone: Being one base from a much bigger clone, this may be a read error. Other DNA sequences in this sample translate to the same CDR3. The CDR3 sequence: CASSPRSPVDTQYF. The CDR3 DNA is TGCGCCAGCAGCCCTCGCTCCCCAGTAGATACGCAGTATTTT. The chain couples TRBV5-1 to TRBJ2-3; D unresolved. CDR1 and CDR2 (germline): SGHRS, YFSETQ. V lost 4 bases and J lost 5, with 14 bases in between. The CDR3 is 14 amino acids.

This sequence joins TRBV19 and TRBJ1-4; 11 nucleotides align to TRBD1. The CDR3 has 15 amino acids. The junction had 8 bases not matched to a gene; V was cut back by 7 bases and J by 7 bases. Germline V gene sequence: CDR1 LNHDA, CDR2 SQIVND (reference sequence). CDR3: CASTRPDRGREKLFF. The CDR3 nucleotides read TGTGCCAGTACCAGGCCGGACAGGGGGCGTGAAAAACTGTTTTTT.

The chain joins TRBV19 to TRBJ1-6; D remains unclear. Germline V gene sequence: CDR1 LNHDA, CDR2 SQIVND (reference sequence). This CDR3 spans 14 amino acids. Trimming cost V 0 bases and J 2 bases, with 2 bases left between them. CDR3 residues: CASSIDAYNSPLHF. Here the CDR3 DNA reads TGTGCCAGTAGTATAGACGCCTATAATTCACCCCTCCACTTT.

The chain uses TRBV2 and TRBJ2-7; 8 bases align to TRBD2. Germline CDR1 and CDR2: SNHLY and FYNNEI. V was clipped by 4 bases and J by 6 bases; unmatched bases: 5. This CDR3 is built from 13 residues. The DNA of the CDR3 is TGTGCCAGCAGTGCGGTAGCGGGACTCGAGCAGTACTTC. Its protein is CASSAVAGLEQYF.

The table lists this clone with a count of one. V is TRBV2 and J is TRBJ2-1; TRBD2 matches 13 bases. The CDR3 spans 15 residues. V lost 6 bases, J lost 8 bases, and 7 bases stayed unmatched. CDR1 and CDR2 from the germline V gene are SNHLY and FYNNEI. Written as DNA, the CDR3 is TGTGCCAGCAGCTTAGCCGGGACTAGCGGGGATGAGCAGTTCTTC. This translates into CASSLAGTSGDEQFF.

The genes are TRBV9 and TRBJ1-5; no clear D gene. V was pared by 4 bases and J by 6 bases, with 11 bases between. Per germline, CDR1 SGDLS and CDR2 YYNGEE. The CDR3 is 13 residues long. CDR3 region: CASSPSGGQPQHF. CDR3 in DNA: TGTGCCAGCAGCCCTTCGGGCGGTCAGCCCCAGCATTTT.

This chain joins TRBV18 and TRBJ2-3, with a tentative D call TRBD2 (5 bases). CDR1 and CDR2 (germline): KGHSH, LQKENI. CDR3 length: 18 residues. The V end lost 4 bases, the J end lost 2 bases, and 22 bases lay between the germline ends. The CDR3 sequence is CASSLFRAAFRDTDTQYF. CDR3 in DNA: TGTGCCAGCTCACTATTCCGGGCTGCGTTCCGGGACACAGATACGCAGTATTTT.

The CDR3 coding sequence is TGTGCCATCAGTGAGTCGGTCCCCGGGAGTGGCAATGAGCAGTTCTTC. Its protein is CAISESVPGSGNEQFF. V and J are TRBV10-3 and TRBJ2-1; possibly TRBD2 for D (6 bases). The ends were cut back, 0 bases at V and 6 bases at J, with 15 bases in the middle. Per germline, CDR1 ENHRY and CDR2 SYGVKD. The CDR3 has 16 residues.

This clone was found a few times. V gene TRBV2 combines with J gene TRBJ2-7, with a weak D call TRBD1 (5 bases). The CDR3 has 14 residues. CDR1 is SNHLY, CDR2 FYNNEI, per germline. With 6 bases removed from V and 1 base from J, the gap between germline ends came to 13 bases. The DNA for the CDR3 is TGTGCCAGCAGCGCCCAAAGACAGTCCTACGAGCAGTACTTC. Translation: CASSAQRQSYEQYF.

This chain uses TRBV5-8 with TRBJ1-1; tentative D call: TRBD1 (5 bases). V was clipped by 4 bases and J by 1 base, with 14 bases between them. In germline, CDR1 is SGHTS, CDR2 YDEGEE. The CDR3 sequence is 15 residues long. The CDR3 DNA reads as TGTGCCAGCAGCGGGGCGGGCGAAGGGAACACTGAAGCTTTCTTT. As protein: CASSGAGEGNTEAFF.